This T cell receptor (beta chain) stems from a study of Graves' ophthalmopathy and Graves' hyperthyroidism. Across the study: Pretreatment peripheral blood was obtained at initial diagnosis.

This clonotype has a count of ten or more. The CDR3 extends over 14 amino acids. Germline CDR1 LGHDT, CDR2 YNNKEL (reference sequence). The V end lost 4 bases, the J end lost 2 bases, and 11 bases lay between the germline ends. Active ophthalmopathy (CAS at least 3, NOSPECS at least 4), lasting under 3 months. Excluded were patients with other autoimmune diseases, uncontrolled infections, pregnancy or lactation. PBMCs were obtained from roughly 9 ml of fresh peripheral blood. RNA transcripts were the template, and TCR beta CDR3 regions were amplified from them. HTBI-primed first-round RT-PCR preceded second-round multiplex PCR. TCRdb re-called the multiplex PCR reads with MiXCR, one entry per CDR3 protein. The repertoire includes 40,000 to 50,000 distinct CDR3 sequences, 40% to 65% of them detected once, and more than 15% sits in the top ten.

J is TRBJ1-2 and V is TRBV3-1; D is unresolved. Material for sequencing was peripheral blood. The sequence was collected from an adult man with Graves' ophthalmopathy. CDR3 bases: TGTGCCAGCAGCCCTCAGACACCCAACTATGGCTACACCTTC. It yields the protein CASSPQTPNYGYTF.